Listed below are T cell receptor beta chains from one sample, sequenced in a study of regulatory T cells in long-lasting Graves disease. TCRdb used MiXCR to reprocess the multiplex PCR reads, holding one entry per CDR3 protein. This table holds a few hundred thousand distinct CDR3 sequences, around 22% found once. The material was peripheral blood mononuclear cells (PBMCs), obtained when the disease was refractory, from a patient treated with antithyroid drugs. The receptors stem from a female donor with Graves disease. CDR3s include the opening cysteine and the closing phenylalanine or tryptophan. Fields, in order: V gene, D gene, clone size, J gene, CDR3 DNA, CDR3 protein. D genes are given only for firm matches. Only part of the rows carry a size: once, few, many, or a class if the clone is expanded.

TRBV28,.,.,TRBJ1-4,TGTGCCACCAGGTGGACGCTGAATGAAAAACTGTTTTTT,CATRWTLNEKLFF
TRBV7-9,.,.,TRBJ1-2,TGTGCCAGCAGCTTAGAAGTACAGAGTAACTATGGCTACACCTTC,CASSLEVQSNYGYTF
TRBV10-3,.,few,TRBJ2-2,TGTGCCATCACGGTGAACACCGGGGAGCTGTTTTTT,CAITVNTGELFF
TRBV11-2,TRBD2,many,TRBJ2-5,TGTGCCAGCAAGGGACTAGCGGGAGAGCAGGAGACCCAGTACTTC,CASKGLAGEQETQYF
TRBV5-8,.,.,TRBJ2-2,TGTGCCAGCAGCTTGGTCGGGGGACTCCTCAACACCGGGGAGCTGTTTTTT,CASSLVGGLLNTGELFF
TRBV5-1,TRBD1,once,TRBJ2-1,TGCGCCAGCAGCTTCGGGACAGCTCGGTCCTACAATGAGCAGTTCTTC,CASSFGTARSYNEQFF
TRBV19,.,.,TRBJ1-2,TGTGCCAGTAGTATAGAGGAGACAGACATGTATGGCTACACCTTC,CASSIEETDMYGYTF
TRBV18,.,once,TRBJ2-5,TGTGCCAGCTCACGATTCCCCCTTCGGGGCCCGCAAGAGACCCAGTACTTC,CASSRFPLRGPQETQYF
TRBV5-1,.,few,TRBJ1-2,TGCGCCAGCAGCAAAGACGCGGAGTATGGCTACACCTTC,CASSKDAEYGYTF
TRBV6-5,.,few,TRBJ1-6,TGTGCCAGCAGTTACGCGATAGGGGGGGCTTCCTATAATTCACCCCTCCACTTT,CASSYAIGGASYNSPLHF
TRBV10-3,.,.,TRBJ2-5,TGTGCCATCAGTCAAGAAGAGACCCAGTACTTC,CAISQEETQYF
TRBV6-1,.,.,TRBJ2-7,TGTGCCAGCAGTGGGGCAGGGTGGTCCGCCTACGAGCAGTACTTC,CASSGAGWSAYEQYF
TRBV5-5,TRBD1,many,TRBJ2-7,TGTGCCAGCAGCACCCGGGACAGCGCTTCCTACGAGCAGTACTTC,CASSTRDSASYEQYF
TRBV5-1,TRBD1,few,TRBJ1-1,TGCGCCAGCGGACGGACAGGGGTTACTGAAGCTTTCTTT,CASGRTGVTEAFF
TRBV4-1,.,few,TRBJ1-2,TGCGCCAGCAGCCACCTTGGAGTGAGGGGCCCCGCGAGAGGCTACACCTTC,CASSHLGVRGPARGYTF
TRBV5-6,.,.,TRBJ2-4,TGTGCCAGCAGCTTGGGACAGGTCGGACACATTCAGTACTTC,CASSLGQVGHIQYF
TRBV12-3/TRBV12-4,.,.,TRBJ2-2,TGTGCCAGCAGTAAAACCTTCCGGGCCGGGGAGCTGTTTTTT,CASSKTFRAGELFF
TRBV6-5,TRBD2,once,TRBJ2-7,TGTGCCAGCAGTTACTTGTTAGCGGGAAGTTACGAGCAGTACTTC,CASSYLLAGSYEQYF
TRBV2,.,many,TRBJ1-4,TGTGCCAGCAGTGGAAGGGCAACTAATGAAAAACTGTTTTTT,CASSGRATNEKLFF
TRBV4-1,.,.,TRBJ1-1,TGCGCCAGCAGCCAAGATAGAACACCGAACACTGAAGCTTTCTTT,CASSQDRTPNTEAFF
TRBV28,.,.,TRBJ2-1,TGTGCCAGCAGTGTTTCGTATGAGCAGTTCTTC,CASSVSYEQFF
TRBV6-1,.,.,TRBJ2-3,TGTGCCAGCAGTCCCCCGGGTAGGAGTAACACAGATACGCAGTATTTT,CASSPPGRSNTDTQYF
TRBV6-1,TRBD1,many,TRBJ1-4,TGTGCCAGCACCCACGGACAGGGGAAACTGTTTTTT,CASTHGQGKLFF
TRBV30,.,many,TRBJ2-7,TGTGCCTGGAGTGTAAAGGGCGGGAACGACTACGAGCAGTACTTC,CAWSVKGGNDYEQYF
TRBV29-1,.,few,TRBJ1-2,TGCAGCGTGGGGAAGGGGTCAGGTCTTACTTCTCTCTATGGCTACACCTTC,CSVGKGSGLTSLYGYTF
TRBV5-1,TRBD1,.,TRBJ1-1,TGCGCCAGCAGCCCGGGACAGGTCTCTTTCTTT,CASSPGQVSFF
TRBV6-2/TRBV6-3,TRBD1,.,TRBJ1-3,TGTGCCAGCAGTTCAACAGGGGATGCTGGAAACACCATATATTTT,CASSSTGDAGNTIYF
TRBV6-1,.,many,TRBJ2-7,TGTGCCAGCAGTGAAGCGAGGGGGAGGGTGGCCCAGTACGAGCAGTACTTC,CASSEARGRVAQYEQYF
TRBV5-1,.,few,TRBJ2-2,TGCGCCAGCAGCTTGAAGGGTAGCACCGGGGAGCTGTTTTTT,CASSLKGSTGELFF
TRBV5-1,TRBD1,.,TRBJ1-1,TGCGCCAGCAGGCCGGACAGGGGCGTAATGAACACTGAAGCTTTCTTT,CASRPDRGVMNTEAFF
TRBV28,TRBD2,many,TRBJ2-2,TGTGCCAGCAGGATATGGCTGGCGGGAGGGCCTTCCGGGGAGCTGTTTTTT,CASRIWLAGGPSGELFF
TRBV20-1,TRBD2,many,TRBJ2-7,TGCAGTTCTCGGACTAGCGGCTACGAGCAGTACTTC,CSSRTSGYEQYF
TRBV15,.,few,TRBJ2-7,TGTGCCACCAGCAGAGATAGTCTCTACGAGCAGTACTTC,CATSRDSLYEQYF
TRBV6-2/TRBV6-3,TRBD1,.,TRBJ1-2,TGTGCCAGCAGCAGGACAGGGGCGCGCCTCTACACCTTC,CASSRTGARLYTF
TRBV12-3/TRBV12-4,TRBD2,many,TRBJ2-7,TGTGCCAGCAGTTTAGAGGGAGGGACCACCTACGAGCAGTACTTC,CASSLEGGTTYEQYF
TRBV12-3/TRBV12-4,TRBD1,.,TRBJ2-1,TGTGCCAGCAGTTCAACAGGGGGTTTGTACAATGAGCAGTTCTTC,CASSSTGGLYNEQFF
TRBV7-2,TRBD1,many,TRBJ2-5,TGTGCCAGCAGCTTCGGACAGGGCGGGGAGACCCAGTACTTC,CASSFGQGGETQYF
TRBV28,.,many,TRBJ1-1,TGTGCCAGCAGTTTGGCCGGGGTTCGGAACACTGAAGCTTTCTTT,CASSLAGVRNTEAFF
TRBV5-8,.,.,TRBJ1-1,TGTGCCAGCAGCCACGGACACTCGAACACTGAAGCTTTCTTT,CASSHGHSNTEAFF
TRBV10-3,TRBD2,many,TRBJ2-3,TGTGCCATCAGACAGGGGACTAGCGGAACCAAAATAGGTACGCAGTATTTT,CAIRQGTSGTKIGTQYF
TRBV30,TRBD2,.,TRBJ2-7,TGTGCCGGTCGGCTTAGCGGGAGTTACGAGCAGTACTTC,CAGRLSGSYEQYF
TRBV10-3,.,.,TRBJ1-1,TGTGCCATCAGTAAAGACGAAGGCCGGGAAGCTTTCTTT,CAISKDEGREAFF
TRBV12-3/TRBV12-4,.,.,TRBJ2-3,TGTGCCAGCAGTTTGGGTCCGGGCACAGATACGCAGTATTTT,CASSLGPGTDTQYF
TRBV28,TRBD1,few,TRBJ2-3,TGTGCCAGCAGTTTGTCAGGGCTGGGTGGTCAGGGGGCGCCTGATACGCAGTATTTT,CASSLSGLGGQGAPDTQYF
TRBV5-1,TRBD2,.,TRBJ2-7,TGCGCCAGCAGCTTTACTAGCGGGATGGTAGAGCAGTACTTC,CASSFTSGMVEQYF
TRBV12-3/TRBV12-4,.,many,TRBJ1-2,TGTGCCAGCAGTTTAAGTGGCAGCCGGGATGGCTACACCTTC,CASSLSGSRDGYTF